This T cell receptor (beta chain) originates from a study of OX40 agonist ivuxolimab in advanced cancers. About the study: Age averaged about 66 years (range roughly 23 to 79), and roughly 82% were male. Study observations and caveats: At 0.1 to 3.0 mg/kg, CD4+ and CD8+ blood T cells expanded clonally by week 6. Fewer expanded clones were found on average in CD4+ than in CD8+ T cells.

Germline CDR1 is SNHLY and CDR2 is FYNNEI. CDR3 length: 11 amino acids. Cycle 7 day 1, cycle 4 day 1, and baseline were the timepoints at which blood was sampled. This table comes from immunoSEQ multiplex PCR, and its TCRdb copy is limited to in-frame clones, with some not included. This sample carries approximately 81,000 clones, just over 90% of them seen once, and the ten largest clones take around an eighth. Of note for this clone: Its antigen is not identified.

The rearrangement joins TRBV2 to TRBJ1-3; a weak D match, TRBD1 (5 bases). This receptor was obtained from an adult with an advanced solid tumor such as melanoma, head and neck, liver or kidney cancer. The sample here was CD4+ or CD8+ T cells sorted from blood, taken in a trial of the OX40 agonist ivuxolimab. CDR3 sequence: CGGSSGNTIYF. CDR3 coding DNA: TGTGGGGGGAGCTCTGGAAACACCATATATTTT.